Listed below are T cell receptor beta chains from one sample, sequenced in a study of cytomegalovirus exposure and HLA in healthy donors. Measured with immunoSEQ multiplex PCR; TCRdb has only the in-frame clones, and not every one. The sample contains some 90,000 clones, 69% of which appear only once. What was sequenced was PBMCs. These receptor sequences come from a man aged 45-65 years in good health and CMV-seronegative. Each CDR3 is given with its conserved first and last residue. D genes are given only for firm matches. Not all rows give a size; the values are once, few, many and, for expanded clones, a class.

clone size: NA
D gene: NA
V gene: TRBV9
J gene: TRBJ2-2
CDR3 protein: CASRATAENTGELFF
CDR3 DNA: TGTGCCAGCAGGGCGACAGCTGAGAACACCGGGGAGCTGTTTTTT

clone size: NA
D gene: TRBD1
V gene: TRBV4-1
J gene: TRBJ1-1
CDR3 protein: CASSQRQGFTEAFF
CDR3 DNA: TGCGCCAGCAGCCAAAGACAGGGGTTCACTGAAGCTTTCTTT

clone size: few
D gene: TRBD1
V gene: TRBV29-1
J gene: TRBJ1-2
CDR3 protein: CSARSRDRGYGYTF
CDR3 DNA: TGCAGCGCCCGCAGCCGGGACAGAGGATATGGCTACACCTTC

clone size: NA
D gene: TRBD2
V gene: TRBV4-1
J gene: TRBJ2-4
CDR3 protein: CASSQGPAGGIAKNIQYF
CDR3 DNA: TGCGCCAGCAGCCAAGGACCAGCGGGGGGCATAGCCAAAAACATTCAGTACTTC

clone size: once
D gene: NA
V gene: TRBV25-1
J gene: TRBJ2-2
CDR3 protein: CASSNSGTPNTGELFF
CDR3 DNA: TGTGCCAGCAGTAATTCCGGGACACCTAACACCGGGGAGCTGTTTTTT

clone size: NA
D gene: TRBD1
V gene: TRBV15
J gene: TRBJ1-5
CDR3 protein: CATSRDRGPGQTTYSNQPQHF
CDR3 DNA: TGTGCCACCAGCAGAGATCGGGGTCCGGGACAGACGACGTATAGCAATCAGCCCCAGCATTTT

clone size: NA
D gene: TRBD1
V gene: TRBV7-9
J gene: TRBJ2-5
CDR3 protein: CASSQRQGFETQYF
CDR3 DNA: TGTGCCAGCAGCCAACGACAGGGTTTTGAGACCCAGTACTTC

clone size: NA
D gene: TRBD2
V gene: TRBV7-4
J gene: TRBJ2-1
CDR3 protein: CASSLVGLAGGTDEQFF
CDR3 DNA: TGTGCCAGCAGCTTAGTTGGGTTAGCGGGAGGAACTGATGAGCAGTTCTTC

clone size: NA
D gene: TRBD2
V gene: TRBV4-1
J gene: TRBJ2-3
CDR3 protein: CASSQEQRGFSTDTQYF
CDR3 DNA: TGCGCCAGCAGCCAAGAACAGCGGGGGTTTAGCACAGATACGCAGTATTTT

clone size: NA
D gene: TRBD1
V gene: TRBV30
J gene: TRBJ1-5
CDR3 protein: CAWQGDVNQPQHF
CDR3 DNA: TGTGCCTGGCAGGGGGACGTCAATCAGCCCCAGCATTTT

clone size: few
D gene: NA
V gene: TRBV5-1
J gene: TRBJ1-5
CDR3 protein: CASSFDSGQPQHF
CDR3 DNA: TGCGCCAGCAGCTTTGATTCGGGACAGCCCCAGCATTTT

clone size: NA
D gene: NA
V gene: TRBV10-3
J gene: TRBJ2-7
CDR3 protein: CAISRRTDYEQYF
CDR3 DNA: TGTGCCATCAGTCGTAGGACTGATTACGAGCAGTACTTC

clone size: once
D gene: NA
V gene: TRBV9
J gene: TRBJ2-2
CDR3 protein: CASSPTDYGLNTGELFF
CDR3 DNA: TGTGCCAGCAGCCCAACTGACTATGGCCTAAACACCGGGGAGCTGTTTTTT

clone size: medium-sized
D gene: NA
V gene: TRBV6-5
J gene: TRBJ1-6
CDR3 protein: CASSYSSQGYNSPLHF
CDR3 DNA: TGTGCCAGCAGTTACTCGAGTCAGGGCTATAATTCACCCCTCCACTTT

clone size: NA
D gene: NA
V gene: TRBV28
J gene: TRBJ2-5
CDR3 protein: CASSLLQKETQYF
CDR3 DNA: TGTGCCAGCAGTTTACTACAGAAAGAGACCCAGTACTTC

clone size: once
D gene: TRBD1
V gene: TRBV6-5
J gene: TRBJ2-5
CDR3 protein: CASSFDRGPGETQYF
CDR3 DNA: TGTGCCAGCAGTTTTGACAGGGGGCCGGGAGAGACCCAGTACTTC

clone size: NA
D gene: NA
V gene: TRBV7-3
J gene: TRBJ2-5
CDR3 protein: CASSRLQGKEETQYF
CDR3 DNA: TGTGCCAGCAGCCGATTACAGGGCAAGGAAGAGACCCAGTACTTC

clone size: NA
D gene: NA
V gene: TRBV19
J gene: TRBJ2-1
CDR3 protein: CASSISGSSSYNEQFF
CDR3 DNA: TGTGCCAGTAGTATTAGCGGATCGAGCTCCTACAATGAGCAGTTCTTC

clone size: NA
D gene: NA
V gene: TRBV18
J gene: TRBJ1-2
CDR3 protein: CASSPYGRGTNYGYTF
CDR3 DNA: TGTGCCAGCTCACCATACGGAAGGGGCACTAACTATGGCTACACCTTC

clone size: once
D gene: NA
V gene: TRBV28
J gene: TRBJ1-2
CDR3 protein: CASSLGSRGGYTF
CDR3 DNA: TGTGCCAGCAGTTTAGGCAGTCGGGGGGGCTACACCTTC

clone size: few
D gene: NA
V gene: TRBV5-1
J gene: TRBJ1-1
CDR3 protein: CASSLGGNLNTEAFF
CDR3 DNA: TGCGCCAGCAGCTTGGGAGGAAACCTGAACACTGAAGCTTTCTTT

clone size: few
D gene: NA
V gene: TRBV15
J gene: TRBJ1-6
CDR3 protein: CATSRDRVNPNSPLHF
CDR3 DNA: TGTGCCACCAGCAGAGATAGAGTGAATCCCAATTCACCCCTCCACTTT

clone size: few
D gene: NA
V gene: TRBV6-1
J gene: TRBJ1-6
CDR3 protein: CASSEAIRARLSPLHF
CDR3 DNA: TGTGCCAGCAGTGAAGCGATCAGGGCTCGGCTATCACCCCTCCACTTT

clone size: NA
D gene: NA
V gene: TRBV30
J gene: TRBJ1-4
CDR3 protein: CAWSDLGGGNEKLFF
CDR3 DNA: TGTGCCTGGAGTGACCTTGGGGGCGGTAATGAAAAACTGTTTTTT

clone size: once
D gene: TRBD2
V gene: TRBV2
J gene: TRBJ2-5
CDR3 protein: CASSAGLAAGGETQYF
CDR3 DNA: TGTGCCAGCAGTGCCGGACTAGCGGCCGGGGGGGAGACCCAGTACTTC

clone size: few
D gene: NA
V gene: TRBV6-4
J gene: TRBJ2-7
CDR3 protein: CASRLDRGSYEQYF
CDR3 DNA: TGTGCCAGCAGGTTGGACAGAGGCTCCTACGAGCAGTACTTC

clone size: NA
D gene: NA
V gene: TRBV2
J gene: TRBJ2-7
CDR3 protein: CASSPTGNQQYF
CDR3 DNA: TGTGCCAGCAGTCCCACAGGGAACCAGCAGTACTTC

clone size: NA
D gene: TRBD1
V gene: TRBV7-2
J gene: TRBJ2-5
CDR3 protein: CASTLDRGRGSRETQYF
CDR3 DNA: TGTGCCAGCACGCTAGACCGGGGCAGGGGGTCGCGAGAGACCCAGTACTTC

clone size: NA
D gene: NA
V gene: TRBV2
J gene: TRBJ2-2
CDR3 protein: CASSDRGARWGTGELFF
CDR3 DNA: TGTGCCAGCAGTGACCGGGGGGCCCGATGGGGAACCGGGGAGCTGTTTTTT

clone size: NA
D gene: NA
V gene: TRBV6-1
J gene: TRBJ1-4
CDR3 protein: CASSERSEKLFF
CDR3 DNA: TGTGCCAGCAGTGAGAGGTCGGAAAAACTGTTTTTT

clone size: few
D gene: TRBD1
V gene: TRBV2
J gene: TRBJ2-3
CDR3 protein: CASSEWTGVADTQYF
CDR3 DNA: TGTGCCAGCAGTGAGTGGACAGGGGTGGCAGATACGCAGTATTTT

clone size: NA
D gene: NA
V gene: TRBV9
J gene: TRBJ1-6
CDR3 protein: CASSPRRGNSPLHF
CDR3 DNA: TGTGCCAGCAGCCCCCGGCGGGGAAATTCACCCCTCCACTTT

clone size: NA
D gene: TRBD2
V gene: TRBV11-3
J gene: TRBJ2-5
CDR3 protein: CASSLARGLAGVEETQYF
CDR3 DNA: TGTGCCAGCAGCTTAGCTCGGGGACTAGCGGGAGTGGAGGAGACCCAGTACTTC

clone size: NA
D gene: NA
V gene: TRBV9
J gene: TRBJ2-7
CDR3 protein: CASSPPNAGEQYF
CDR3 DNA: TGTGCCAGCAGCCCTCCAAATGCCGGCGAGCAGTACTTC

clone size: NA
D gene: TRBD1
V gene: TRBV5-1
J gene: TRBJ2-1
CDR3 protein: CASSQGTGSSYNEQFF
CDR3 DNA: TGCGCCAGCAGCCAGGGGACAGGCAGCTCCTACAATGAGCAGTTCTTC

clone size: once
D gene: TRBD1
V gene: TRBV27
J gene: TRBJ2-3
CDR3 protein: CASSLWEMRGDRAADTQYF
CDR3 DNA: TGTGCCAGCAGTTTATGGGAGATGAGGGGGGACAGGGCAGCAGATACGCAGTATTTT

clone size: NA
D gene: NA
V gene: TRBV6-1
J gene: TRBJ2-5
CDR3 protein: CASSEGVRALVGDETQYF
CDR3 DNA: TGTGCCAGCAGTGAAGGAGTCAGGGCCTTGGTAGGGGATGAGACCCAGTACTTC

clone size: NA
D gene: NA
V gene: TRBV11-3
J gene: TRBJ2-3
CDR3 protein: CASSQQATSTDTQYF
CDR3 DNA: TGTGCCAGCAGCCAGCAGGCCACTAGCACAGATACGCAGTATTTT

clone size: NA
D gene: TRBD2
V gene: TRBV6-4
J gene: TRBJ2-3
CDR3 protein: CASRTLAGAADTQYF
CDR3 DNA: TGTGCCAGCAGAACCTTAGCGGGGGCGGCAGATACGCAGTATTTT

clone size: NA
D gene: NA
V gene: TRBV5-4
J gene: TRBJ1-1
CDR3 protein: CASSLGIGENTEAFF
CDR3 DNA: TGTGCCAGCAGCTTGGGGATCGGAGAGAACACTGAAGCTTTCTTT

clone size: many
D gene: NA
V gene: TRBV21-1
J gene: TRBJ2-1
CDR3 protein: CASSKRPSGGRASSAEQFF
CDR3 DNA: TGTGCCAGCAGCAAACGCCCGTCTGGCGGGAGGGCATCATCCGCTGAGCAGTTCTTC

clone size: NA
D gene: TRBD2
V gene: TRBV7-6
J gene: TRBJ2-3
CDR3 protein: CASSSRTSGNKDTQYF
CDR3 DNA: TGTGCCAGCAGCTCCCGGACTAGCGGCAACAAAGATACGCAGTATTTT

clone size: NA
D gene: TRBD1
V gene: TRBV6-7
J gene: TRBJ1-1
CDR3 protein: CASSYTGQAPNTEAFF
CDR3 DNA: TGTGCCAGCAGTTACACCGGACAGGCCCCGAACACTGAAGCTTTCTTT

clone size: NA
D gene: TRBD2
V gene: TRBV30
J gene: TRBJ2-1
CDR3 protein: CAWSPRTSNEQFF
CDR3 DNA: TGTGCCTGGAGTCCCCGGACTAGCAATGAGCAGTTCTTC

clone size: NA
D gene: TRBD1
V gene: TRBV2
J gene: TRBJ1-5
CDR3 protein: CASRPGTGGARSNQPQHF
CDR3 DNA: TGTGCCAGCAGGCCCGGGACAGGGGGGGCTAGGAGCAATCAGCCCCAGCATTTT

clone size: NA
D gene: TRBD2
V gene: TRBV11-2
J gene: TRBJ2-1
CDR3 protein: CASSPKRVAGGNEQFF
CDR3 DNA: TGTGCCAGCAGCCCCAAGAGGGTAGCGGGAGGAAATGAGCAGTTCTTC

clone size: few
D gene: NA
V gene: TRBV10-3
J gene: TRBJ1-3
CDR3 protein: CAIKEQGYGNTIYF
CDR3 DNA: TGTGCCATCAAAGAACAGGGTTATGGAAACACCATATATTTT

clone size: NA
D gene: TRBD2
V gene: TRBV5-4
J gene: TRBJ2-5
CDR3 protein: CASSSRLAGETQYF
CDR3 DNA: TGTGCCAGCAGCTCAAGACTAGCGGGAGAGACCCAGTACTTC

clone size: NA
D gene: TRBD1
V gene: TRBV5-6
J gene: TRBJ1-1
CDR3 protein: CASRLGTGGSLPASTEAFF
CDR3 DNA: TGTGCCAGCAGACTCGGGACAGGGGGCAGTCTTCCGGCGAGCACTGAAGCTTTCTTT

clone size: once
D gene: NA
V gene: TRBV4-3
J gene: TRBJ2-1
CDR3 protein: CASSQDSTVQFF
CDR3 DNA: TGCGCCAGCAGCCAAGATTCCACAGTGCAGTTCTTC

clone size: NA
D gene: NA
V gene: TRBV28
J gene: TRBJ1-1
CDR3 protein: CASSVGQGEAFF
CDR3 DNA: TGTGCCAGCAGTGTGGGGCAGGGTGAAGCTTTCTTT

clone size: many
D gene: TRBD1
V gene: TRBV7-8
J gene: TRBJ1-5
CDR3 protein: CASSLQPGGYQPQHF
CDR3 DNA: TGTGCCAGCAGCTTACAACCAGGGGGCTATCAGCCCCAGCATTTT

clone size: NA
D gene: NA
V gene: TRBV5-6
J gene: TRBJ1-6
CDR3 protein: CASSPPRGSYNSPLHF
CDR3 DNA: TGTGCCAGCAGCCCGCCAAGGGGATCCTATAATTCACCCCTCCACTTT

clone size: NA
D gene: NA
V gene: TRBV2
J gene: TRBJ1-2
CDR3 protein: CASRESRASYGYTF
CDR3 DNA: TGTGCCAGCAGGGAGAGCAGGGCCTCCTATGGCTACACCTTC

clone size: NA
D gene: NA
V gene: TRBV7-3
J gene: TRBJ2-2
CDR3 protein: CASSLTADWTGELFF
CDR3 DNA: TGTGCCAGCAGCTTAACAGCGGACTGGACCGGGGAGCTGTTTTTT

clone size: NA
D gene: TRBD1
V gene: TRBV5-4
J gene: TRBJ2-5
CDR3 protein: CASSPLTGPETQYF
CDR3 DNA: TGTGCCAGCAGCCCATTGACAGGGCCCGAGACCCAGTACTTC

clone size: NA
D gene: NA
V gene: TRBV6-1
J gene: TRBJ1-2
CDR3 protein: CASKTRNYGYTF
CDR3 DNA: TGTGCCAGCAAAACTCGTAACTATGGCTACACCTTC